The TCR beta chain described here comes from a study of shared clonotypes between healthy human individuals. On the study more broadly: There were three CD4 naive, three CD4 memory, two CD8 naive and one CD8 memory plates per donor.

V was pared by 7 bases and J by 6 bases, with 11 bases of the junction left unmatched. CDR1 is MDHEN and CDR2 is SYDVKM in the germline V gene. The CDR3 covers 15 residues. Adults of Caucasian background living in Nashville, Tennessee made up all donors. Clones were read by immunoSEQ multiplex PCR, and TCRdb kept only the in-frame ones, dropping some. Of over 2 million clones in the sample, 80% to 95% were seen once. Study-level findings and limits: In this cohort, only blood was sampled, and tissue repertoires likely differ.

As to this clone: Antigen unknown.

The gene calls are TRBV28 and TRBJ1-4; 7 bases map to TRBD1. The sequencing input was naive CD4+ T cells from PBMCs. The subset here: CD45RA+ positively selected. The source is a man aged 18 to 29 in good health. Some clones in this sample may be carry-over from other donors' samples. The DNA for the CDR3 is TGTGCCAGCACTTCACAGGGGAGGGATGATGAAAAACTGTTTTTT. It specifies CASTSQGRDDEKLFF.